Presented here are 22 T cell receptor beta chains from one specimen sequenced in a study of Graves' ophthalmopathy and Graves' hyperthyroidism. TCR beta CDR3 regions were amplified from RNA transcripts. HTBI primers were used in a first-round RT-PCR, which preceded a second-round multiplex PCR. TCRdb re-called the multiplex PCR reads through MiXCR, storing one row per CDR3 protein. The sample consists of hundreds of thousands of distinct CDR3 sequences, around 21% of them appearing once. Input material: peripheral blood. The source is a woman under 30 with stable Graves' hyperthyroidism.

Many counts were recorded for this clonotype. The V and J genes are TRBV11-1 and TRBJ2-5; TRBD2 matches at 9 bases. CDR3 length equals 16 residues. Germline lookup yields CDR1 SGHAT and CDR2 FQDESV (reference sequence). After removal of 5 bases from V and 5 bases from J, the junction contained 12 bases not matched to a gene. CDR3: CASSLDLGTSWETQYF. The CDR3 nucleotides are TGTGCCAGCAGCCTAGATTTGGGGACTAGCTGGGAGACCCAGTACTTC.

This clonotype appeared many times. This chain uses TRBV7-2 with TRBJ1-3; D may be TRBD1 (6 bases). This CDR3 has 15 amino acids. V shed 5 bases and J shed 0 bases, with 11 bases lying between them. CDR1 SGHTA and CDR2 FQGNSA come from the germline V gene. The CDR3 sequence: CASSADRFSGNTIYF. The CDR3 DNA follows: TGTGCCAGCAGCGCTGACAGGTTCTCTGGAAACACCATATATTTT.

This clonotype was picked up many times. The V gene is TRBV12-3 or TRBV12-4, the J gene TRBJ1-1; 10 bases line up with TRBD1. The CDR3 covers 14 residues. The ends lost 4 bases at V and 1 base at J; junction bases unmatched: 0. The CDR3 DNA reads as TGTGCCAGCAGTTGGGACAGGGGGAACACTGAAGCTTTCTTT. It translates to CASSWDRGNTEAFF.

In its sample, this clonotype was seen many times. This sequence joins TRBV7-2 and TRBJ1-1; maybe TRBD1 (6 bases). Germline CDR1 is SGHTA and CDR2 is FQGNSA. This CDR3 is 15 amino acids long. The V end lost 3 bases, the J end lost 0 bases, and 11 bases lay between the germline ends. The DNA for the CDR3 is TGTGCCAGCAGCTTTAGGAAGGGGGTGAACACTGAAGCTTTCTTT. Its translation: CASSFRKGVNTEAFF.

There are many counts of this clonotype. This rearrangement joins TRBV6-1 to TRBJ2-2; TRBD1 matches 7 bases. Per germline, CDR1 MNHNS and CDR2 SASEGT. This CDR3 spans 14 amino acids. The V segment lost 4 bases and the J segment 4 bases; nucleotides outside the gene matches: 3. The chain's CDR3 is CASSAHRGTGELFF. The CDR3 coding sequence is TGTGCCAGCAGTGCACACAGGGGCACCGGGGAGCTGTTTTTT.

At least ten counts were recorded for this clonotype. The chain joins TRBV7-3 to TRBJ2-2; D remains ambiguous. The V end lost 1 base, the J end lost 3 bases, and 9 bases lay between the germline ends. The CDR3 totals 15 residues. Germline V gene sequence: CDR1 SGHTA, CDR2 FQGTGA. The CDR3 region is CASSLSPGYTGELFF. Written as DNA, the CDR3 is TGTGCCAGCAGCTTAAGTCCAGGATACACCGGGGAGCTGTTTTTT.

This clonotype has ten or more counts. The V call is TRBV5-1, the J call TRBJ1-1; D is perhaps TRBD1 (6 bases). Germline values: CDR1 SGHRS, CDR2 YFSETQ. CDR3 length: 14 residues. The V gene lost 5 bases and the J gene lost 2 bases, with 13 bases spanning the gap. The CDR3 coding sequence is TGCGCCAGCAGTTATGCCGGGGGCAACACTGAAGCTTTCTTT. This sequence encodes CASSYAGGNTEAFF.

The table lists this clonotype with many counts. The rearrangement links TRBV4-1 to TRBJ1-2; a possible D gene is TRBD1 (6 bases). Trimming removed 4 bases at V and 4 bases at J, with 19 bases between. The CDR3 is made up of 16 amino acids. CDR1 is MGHRA and CDR2 is YSYEKL in the germline V gene. CDR3 sequence: CASSLNLGQPAYGYTF. Here the CDR3 DNA reads TGCGCCAGCAGCCTCAACCTCGGACAGCCAGCCTATGGCTACACCTTC.

This clonotype was picked up many times. Since a much larger clone is just one base distant, this may be a read error. The chain combines TRBV6-1 with TRBJ1-6, with D possibly TRBD1 on 5 matching bases. Per germline, CDR1 MNHNS and CDR2 SASEGT. The CDR3 covers 13 residues. The DNA for the CDR3 is TGTGCCAGCAATTGGGACGGGAATTCACACCTCCACTTT. Encoded protein: CASNWDGNSHLHF.

There are a few counts of this clonotype. An end of the junction differs from the germline gene, which may be a read error. The genes are TRBV30 and TRBJ2-5, with D perhaps given as TRBD1 or TRBD2 (5 bases each). CDR1 and CDR2 from the germline V gene are GTSNPN and SVGIG (reference sequence). CDR3 size: 15 residues. The CDR3 loop reads CARSPGTHDQETQYF. CDR3 in DNA: TGTGCCCGGAGTCCCGGGACGCATGATCAAGAGACCCAGTACTTC. Based on the CDR3 plus reference TRBV30 and TRBJ2-5, the full variable domain is SQTIHQWPATLVQPVGSPLSLECTVEGTSNPNLYWYRQAAGRGLQLLFYSVGIGQISSEVPQNLSASRPQDRQFILSSKKLLLSDSGFYLCARSPGTHDQETQYFGPGTRLLVL.

Details on this clonotype: The junction and the germline gene differ at one end; a read error may be behind it. The chain recombines TRBV11-2 with TRBJ2-7; D uncertain. Germline loops: CDR1 SGHAT, CDR2 FQNNGV. This CDR3 spans 17 amino acids. CDR3 residues: CASSPRLPARISYDQYF. DNA for the CDR3: TGTGCCAGCAGCCCCCGTCTCCCCGCTAGAATCTCCTACGATCAGTACTTC.

This clonotype was seen repeatedly, ten times or more. The chain combines TRBV12-3 or TRBV12-4 with TRBJ1-5; D remains unclear. The CDR3 sequence is 12 residues long. V was pared by 3 bases and J by 1 base, with 1 base between. The CDR3 loop reads CASSFSNQPQHF. In DNA, the CDR3 is TGTGCCAGCAGTTTCAGCAATCAGCCCCAGCATTTT.

This clonotype was counted many times. The J gene is TRBJ2-7, the V gene TRBV20-1; the match to TRBD2 covers 8 bases. From germline, CDR1 is DFQATT and CDR2 SNEGSKA (reference sequence). The CDR3 consists of 14 residues. After removal of 1 base from V and 0 bases from J, the junction contained 2 bases not matched to a gene. CDR3 residues: CSARVLAVSYEQYF. CDR3 sequence (DNA): TGCAGTGCTAGAGTACTAGCGGTCTCCTACGAGCAGTACTTC.

The table lists this clonotype with many counts. The chain is built from TRBV3-1 and TRBJ2-5; perhaps TRBD1 as D (6 bases). V shed 1 base and J shed 3 bases, with 12 bases lying between them. Germline lookup yields CDR1 LGHDT and CDR2 YNNKEL (reference sequence). The CDR3 runs to 15 residues. The CDR3 nucleotides read TGTGCCAGCAGCCAAGCCACATACAGGGAAGAGACCCAGTACTTC. Translation gives CASSQATYREETQYF.

This clonotype was observed a few times. Just one base apart from a much larger clone, this may be a read error. The genes are TRBV30 and TRBJ1-1; D unclear. Germline values: CDR1 GTSNPN, CDR2 SVGIG (reference sequence). This CDR3 contains 12 residues. CDR3 protein: CAWGRTATEACF. CDR3 DNA sequence: TGTGCCTGGGGACGTACGGCCACTGAAGCTTGCTTT.

This clonotype came up many times. The chain combines TRBV7-2 with TRBJ1-1; D is ambiguous. This CDR3 spans 13 amino acids. V lost 4 bases, J lost 3 bases, and 9 bases lay in between. Germline V gene data show CDR1 as SGHTA and CDR2 as FQGNSA. This CDR3 is CASSSEAYTEAFF. The CDR3 region has the DNA TGTGCCAGCAGCTCCGAGGCTTACACTGAAGCTTTCTTT.

The rearrangement joins TRBV11-2 to TRBJ1-5, with unresolved D. The germline V and J ends were trimmed by 0 bases and 7 bases, with 13 bases remaining between them. The CDR3 has 15 amino acids. The germline CDR1 and CDR2 sequences are SGHAT and FQNNGV. The CDR3 DNA is TGTGCCAGCAGCTTAGAGGGCAGGAGTGGGCAGCCCCAGCATTTT. Translation: CASSLEGRSGQPQHF.

Many counts were recorded for this clonotype. This chain uses TRBV12-3 or TRBV12-4 with TRBJ1-1; no clear D. V lost 3 bases, J lost 0 bases, and 11 bases lay in between. This CDR3 region has 15 residues. CDR3 protein: CASSLRGSMNTEAFF. The CDR3 coding sequence is TGTGCCAGCAGTTTGAGAGGATCCATGAACACTGAAGCTTTCTTT.

This clonotype was seen ten or more times. The chain combines TRBV7-9 with TRBJ2-7; 9 bases are a match to TRBD2. V lost 7 bases and J lost 7; bases outside the gene matches: 14. Germline values: CDR1 SEHNR, CDR2 FQNEAQ (reference sequence). This CDR3 contains 15 residues. The CDR3 sequence: CASTDSVAGVEEQYF. In DNA, the CDR3 is TGTGCCAGCACCGACTCAGTAGCGGGAGTGGAGGAGCAGTACTTC.

This clonotype appeared many times. V is TRBV28 and J is TRBJ2-5; 12 bases line up with TRBD1. Per germline, CDR1 MDHEN and CDR2 SYDVKM. V dropped 3 bases and J dropped 5; count of bases not matched to a gene: 4. This CDR3 spans 15 amino acids. The CDR3 DNA reads TGTGCCAGCAGTTTCGGGACAGGGGGCGGTGAGACCCAGTACTTC. Amino acids: CASSFGTGGGETQYF.

The CDR3 spells CASSHVSGANVLTF. The CDR3 nucleotides are TGTGCCAGCAGTCATGTCTCTGGGGCCAACGTCCTGACTTTC. The rearrangement joins TRBV6-1 to TRBJ2-6; D is unresolved. V was shortened by 5 bases and J by 0 bases, with 5 bases between the two germline ends. Germline V gives CDR1 MNHNS, CDR2 SASEGT. This CDR3 is built from 14 residues.

The chain uses TRBV11-2 and TRBJ2-2; 7 nucleotides line up with TRBD2. V dropped 5 bases and J dropped 7; count of bases not matched to a gene: 13. The CDR3 is 16 amino acids. Germline CDR1 and CDR2: SGHAT and FQNNGV. CDR3 coding DNA: TGTGCCAGCAGCCCTGAGATAGGGACTATACTCGGGGAGCTGTTTTTT. Protein sequence: CASSPEIGTILGELFF.